These T cell receptor beta chains were read from a single sample in a study of blood T cell repertoires in COVID-19. Method: immunoSEQ multiplex PCR; TCRdb's copy keeps in-frame clones and lacks some. The sample records about 480,000 clones, about nine tenths being singletons. What was sequenced was PBMCs or T cells enriched from blood (not recorded which). Receptors originate from an older woman who had recovered from COVID-19. The CDR3 runs from the conserved cysteine through the conserved F or W. The order of the fields is clone size, D gene, J gene, V gene, CDR3 protein, CDR3 DNA. The D gene is left open where the match is weak. Size is stated for part of the rows, as once, few or many counts, or as a class when the clone is expanded.

>.|.|TRBJ1-5|TRBV2
CASSLGSNQPQHF
TGTGCCAGCAGCCTCGGGAGCAATCAGCCCCAGCATTTT
>.|TRBD2|TRBJ2-1|TRBV5-1
CASSPRGGGQQFF
TGCGCCAGCAGCCCCCGGGGCGGGGGTCAGCAGTTCTTC
>.|TRBD1|TRBJ1-2|TRBV3-1/TRBV3-2
CASSHLGQGDTF
TGTGCCAGCAGCCACCTAGGACAGGGAGACACCTTC
>.|TRBD1|TRBJ1-1|TRBV6-5
CASSGQGEAEAFF
TGTGCCAGCAGCGGACAGGGGGAGGCTGAAGCTTTCTTT
>.|.|TRBJ2-3|TRBV5-1
CASSLQSSGGLTDTQYF
TGCGCCAGCAGCTTACAAAGTTCGGGGGGCCTCACAGATACGCAGTATTTT
>few|.|TRBJ1-6|TRBV3-1/TRBV3-2
CASSQRGSPLHF
TGTGCCAGCAGCCAAAGGGGTTCACCCCTCCACTTT
>.|TRBD2|TRBJ2-1|TRBV10-2
CASSGASGAYNEQFF
TGCGCCAGCAGTGGGGCTAGCGGGGCCTACAATGAGCAGTTCTTC
>.|TRBD1|TRBJ1-3|TRBV5-6
CASSLAPGGYSGNTIYF
TGTGCCAGCAGCTTGGCTCCAGGGGGGTACTCTGGAAACACCATATATTTT
>.|.|TRBJ1-1|TRBV5-1
CASSLAGKTEAFF
TGCGCCAGCAGCTTGGCCGGGAAGACTGAAGCTTTCTTT
>.|TRBD1|TRBJ1-1|TRBV12-5
CARINRGEAFF
TGTGCTAGGATAAACAGGGGTGAAGCTTTCTTT
>.|.|TRBJ1-3|TRBV19
CASSINVGSGNTIYF
TGTGCCAGTAGTATAAACGTCGGCTCTGGAAACACCATATATTTT
>once|.|TRBJ1-6|TRBV30
CAWSVTGRGTPLHF
TGTGCCTGGAGTGTAACGGGGAGAGGTACACCCCTCCACTTT
>.|TRBD2|TRBJ2-3|TRBV7-2
CASSPRRRSGVSSTDTQYF
TGTGCCAGCAGCCCGCGTCGCCGTAGCGGGGTCTCTAGCACAGATACGCAGTATTTT
>.|.|TRBJ2-3|TRBV6-5
CASSYGQGGTQYF
TGTGCCAGCAGTTACGGTCAGGGAGGCACGCAGTATTTT
>.|.|TRBJ2-5|TRBV4-1
CASSQDPVKTQYF
TGCGCCAGCAGCCAAGATCCAGTTAAGACCCAGTACTTC
>.|TRBD1|TRBJ1-5|TRBV19
CASTKTGQGDQPQHF
TGTGCCAGTACAAAAACGGGACAGGGGGATCAGCCCCAGCATTTT
>.|.|TRBJ1-3|TRBV5-5
CASSFRDTSSGNTIYF
TGTGCCAGCAGCTTCCGGGACACGAGCTCTGGAAACACCATATATTTT
>.|TRBD2|TRBJ2-3|TRBV24-1
CATSALSGGDPGTDTQYF
TGTGCCACCAGTGCTTTGAGCGGGGGTGACCCGGGCACAGATACGCAGTATTTT